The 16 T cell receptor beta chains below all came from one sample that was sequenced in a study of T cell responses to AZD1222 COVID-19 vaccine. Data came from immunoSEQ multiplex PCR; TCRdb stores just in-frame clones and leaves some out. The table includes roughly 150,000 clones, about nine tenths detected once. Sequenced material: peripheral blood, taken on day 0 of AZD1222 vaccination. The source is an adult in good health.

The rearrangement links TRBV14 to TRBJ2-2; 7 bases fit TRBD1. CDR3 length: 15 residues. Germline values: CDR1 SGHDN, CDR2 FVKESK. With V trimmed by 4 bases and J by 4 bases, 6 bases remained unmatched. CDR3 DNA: TGTGCCAGCAGCCGTCGGACAGGCGGCACCGGGGAGCTGTTTTTT. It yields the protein CASSRRTGGTGELFF.

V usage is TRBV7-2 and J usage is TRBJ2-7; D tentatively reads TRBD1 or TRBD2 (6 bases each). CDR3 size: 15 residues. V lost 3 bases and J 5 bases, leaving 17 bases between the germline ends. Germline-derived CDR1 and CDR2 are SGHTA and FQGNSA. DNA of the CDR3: TGTGCCAGCAGCTTTGGTCGGTCAGGGGAGGACGAGCAGTACTTC. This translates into CASSFGRSGEDEQYF.

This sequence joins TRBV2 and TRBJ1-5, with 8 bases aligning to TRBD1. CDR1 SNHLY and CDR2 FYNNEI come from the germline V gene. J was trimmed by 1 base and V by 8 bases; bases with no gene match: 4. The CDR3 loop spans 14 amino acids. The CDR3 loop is CASQGAGSNQPQHF. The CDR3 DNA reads TGTGCCAGCCAGGGGGCGGGGAGCAATCAGCCCCAGCATTTT.

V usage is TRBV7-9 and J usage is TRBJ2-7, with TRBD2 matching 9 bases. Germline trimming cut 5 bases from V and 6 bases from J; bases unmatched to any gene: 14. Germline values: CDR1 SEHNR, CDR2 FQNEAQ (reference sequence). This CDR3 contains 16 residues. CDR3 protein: CASSKDLAGVFSEQYF. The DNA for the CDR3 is TGTGCCAGCAGCAAGGACTTAGCGGGAGTTTTCTCCGAGCAGTACTTC.

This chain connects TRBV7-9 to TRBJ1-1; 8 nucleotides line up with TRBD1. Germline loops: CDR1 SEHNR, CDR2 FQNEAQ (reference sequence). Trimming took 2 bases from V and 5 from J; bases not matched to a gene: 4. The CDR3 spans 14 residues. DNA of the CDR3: TGTGCCAGCAGCTTACCAGGGGGCGGTACTGAAGCTTTCTTT. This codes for CASSLPGGGTEAFF.

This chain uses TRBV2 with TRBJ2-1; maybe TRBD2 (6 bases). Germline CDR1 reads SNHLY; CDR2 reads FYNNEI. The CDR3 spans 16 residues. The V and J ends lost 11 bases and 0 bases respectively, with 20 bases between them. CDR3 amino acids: CAAPKGGGYSYNEQFF. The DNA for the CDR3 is TGTGCCGCACCCAAGGGAGGTGGGTACTCCTACAATGAGCAGTTCTTC.

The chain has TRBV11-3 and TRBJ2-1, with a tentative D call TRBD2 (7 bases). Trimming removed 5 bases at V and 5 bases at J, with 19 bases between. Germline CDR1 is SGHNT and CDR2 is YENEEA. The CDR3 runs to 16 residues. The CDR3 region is CASSPGGPGSHNEQFF. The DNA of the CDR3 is TGTGCCAGCAGCCCGGGGGGCCCGGGATCTCACAATGAGCAGTTCTTC. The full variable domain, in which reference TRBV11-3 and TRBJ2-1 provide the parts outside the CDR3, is EAGVVQSPRYKIIEKKQPVAFWCNPISGHNTLYWYLQNLGQGPELLIRYENEEAVDDSQLPKDRFSAERLKGVDSTLKIQPAELGDSAVYLCASSPGGPGSHNEQFFGPGTRLTVL.

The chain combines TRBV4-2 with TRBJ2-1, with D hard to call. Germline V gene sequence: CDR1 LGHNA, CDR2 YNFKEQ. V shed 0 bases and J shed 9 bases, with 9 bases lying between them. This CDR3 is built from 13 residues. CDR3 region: CASSQDLVSEQFF. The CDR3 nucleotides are TGTGCCAGCAGCCAAGATTTAGTTAGTGAGCAGTTCTTC.

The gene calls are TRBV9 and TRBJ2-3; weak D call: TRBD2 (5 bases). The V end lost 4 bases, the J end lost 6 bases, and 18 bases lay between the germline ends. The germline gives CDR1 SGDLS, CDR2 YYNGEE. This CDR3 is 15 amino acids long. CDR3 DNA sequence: TGTGCCAGCAGCCGCGCCTCCTTTAGGAGGGATACGCAGTATTTT. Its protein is CASSRASFRRDTQYF. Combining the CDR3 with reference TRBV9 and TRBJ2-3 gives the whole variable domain DSGVTQTPKHLITATGQRVTLRCSPRSGDLSVYWYQQSLDQGLQFLIQYYNGEERAKGNILERFSAQQFPDLHSELNLSSLELGDSALYFCASSRASFRRDTQYFGPGTRLTVL.

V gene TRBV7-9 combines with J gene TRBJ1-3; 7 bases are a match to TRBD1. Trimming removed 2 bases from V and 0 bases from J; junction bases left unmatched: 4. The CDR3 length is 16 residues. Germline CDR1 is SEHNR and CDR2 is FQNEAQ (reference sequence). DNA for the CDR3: TGTGCCAGCAGCTTACCGGGACAGTACTCTGGAAACACCATATATTTT. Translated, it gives CASSLPGQYSGNTIYF.

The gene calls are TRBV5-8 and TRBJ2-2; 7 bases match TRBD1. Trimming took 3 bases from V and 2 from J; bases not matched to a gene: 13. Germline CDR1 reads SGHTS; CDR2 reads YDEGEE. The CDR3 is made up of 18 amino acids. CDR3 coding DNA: TGTGCCAGCAGCTGGACCCTTATGACAGGGTTAAACACCGGGGAGCTGTTTTTT. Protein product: CASSWTLMTGLNTGELFF.

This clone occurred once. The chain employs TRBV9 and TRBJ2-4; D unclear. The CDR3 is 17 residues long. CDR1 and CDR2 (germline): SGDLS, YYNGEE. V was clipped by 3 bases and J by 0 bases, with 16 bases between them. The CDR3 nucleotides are TGTGCCAGCAGCGCTTCCGGCGGAACCCTAGCCAAAAACATTCAGTACTTC. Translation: CASSASGGTLAKNIQYF.

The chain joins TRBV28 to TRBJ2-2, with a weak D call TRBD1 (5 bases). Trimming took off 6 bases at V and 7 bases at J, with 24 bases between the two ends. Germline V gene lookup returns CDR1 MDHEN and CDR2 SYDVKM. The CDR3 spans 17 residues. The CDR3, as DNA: TGTGCCAGCAGCGAAGTTTGGGGCAGGGCCCCTAGCGGGGAGCTGTTTTTT. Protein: CASSEVWGRAPSGELFF.

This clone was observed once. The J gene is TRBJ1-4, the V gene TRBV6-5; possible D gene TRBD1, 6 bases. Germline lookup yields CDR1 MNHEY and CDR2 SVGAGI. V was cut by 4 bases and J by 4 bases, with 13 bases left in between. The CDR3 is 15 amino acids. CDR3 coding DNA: TGTGCCAGCAGTTGGCACGGACAGAGTAATGAAAAACTGTTTTTT. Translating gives CASSWHGQSNEKLFF.

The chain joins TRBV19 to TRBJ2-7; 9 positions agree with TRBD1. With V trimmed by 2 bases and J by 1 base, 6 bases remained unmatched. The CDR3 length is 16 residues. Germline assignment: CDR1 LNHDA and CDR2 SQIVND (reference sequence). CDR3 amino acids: CASSIHPGQGSYEQYF. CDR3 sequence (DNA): TGTGCCAGTAGTATACATCCGGGACAGGGATCCTACGAGCAGTACTTC.

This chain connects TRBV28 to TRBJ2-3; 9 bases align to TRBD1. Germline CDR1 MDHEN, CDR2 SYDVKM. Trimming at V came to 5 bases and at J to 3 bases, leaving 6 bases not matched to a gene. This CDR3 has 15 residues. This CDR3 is CASSPDRGLTDTQYF. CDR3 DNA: TGTGCCAGCAGTCCGGACAGGGGTCTGACAGATACGCAGTATTTT.